One sample yielded the 23 T cell receptor beta chains listed below, sequenced in a study of human T cells and chemical hapten exposure (dated by TCRdb to the early 2020s). Taken with the paper, the label for time point translates to: patch test 2, 6 weeks after DPC sensitization. Explained via the paper, the treatment or condition label denotes: therapeutic diphenylcyclopropenone sensitization with weekly scalp DPC. Receptor amplification or capture employed RACE. Sequencing instrument: NextSeq 500. Through fastp at Q25 and MiXCR, TCRdb rebuilt clones from the public reads, retaining in-frame beta chains. Entries are consolidated by CDR3 protein sequence, retaining the most common genes and DNA. The sample table holds 110,000 or so distinct CDR3 sequences, of which about a tenth were seen once. About 3.4% of the sample comes from the top ten. The source was whole blood, collected in connection with sensitization to the hapten diphenylcyclopropenone (DPC). These receptors were collected from a woman in her thirties or forties with alopecia areata. Some clones in this sample may be carry-over from other donors' samples.

V usage is TRBV20-1 and J usage is TRBJ2-1; D possibly matches TRBD1 or TRBD2 (6 bases each). V was pared by 1 base and J by 2 bases, with 9 bases between. Germline CDR1 and CDR2: DFQATT and SNEGSKA (reference sequence). The CDR3 sequence is 14 residues long. This CDR3 reads CSARGGAAYNEQFF. The CDR3 bases are TGCAGTGCTAGAGGGGGGGCAGCCTACAATGAGCAGTTCTTC.

This chain joins TRBV5-1 and TRBJ1-4; TRBD1 is a possible D gene (5 bases). This CDR3 spans 13 amino acids. Trimming cost V 0 bases and J 6 bases, with 6 bases left between them. Germline V gene sequence: CDR1 SGHRS, CDR2 YFSETQ. Written as DNA, the CDR3 is TGCGCCAGCAGCTTGGGCAGGGATGAAAAACTGTTTTTT. Translating gives CASSLGRDEKLFF.

This clonotype was detected only a few times. This chain uses TRBV5-1 with TRBJ2-1; 7 positions agree with TRBD1. CDR1 is SGHRS and CDR2 is YFSETQ in the germline V gene. The J segment lost 6 bases and the V segment lost 2 bases, leaving 8 bases of the junction unmatched. The CDR3 length is 15 residues. The CDR3 here is CASSFRQGGGNEQFF. CDR3 DNA: TGCGCCAGCAGCTTTCGACAGGGTGGAGGCAATGAGCAGTTCTTC.

V and J are TRBV9 and TRBJ1-3, with a possible D match to TRBD1 (6 bases). Per the germline V gene, CDR1 is SGDLS and CDR2 is YYNGEE. CDR3 size: 16 residues. Trimming took off 4 bases at V and 2 bases at J, with 16 bases between the two ends. CDR3 region: CASSPTQGWTGNTIYF. The CDR3 region has the DNA TGTGCCAGCAGCCCTACACAGGGATGGACTGGAAACACCATATATTTT.

Worth noting for this clonotype: A much larger clone lies a single base off, so this may be a read error. The genes are TRBV7-9 and TRBJ2-1; perhaps D is TRBD1 or TRBD2 (5 bases each). This CDR3 region has 15 residues. The V end was cut by 5 bases, the J end by 2 bases, with 13 bases between. In germline, CDR1 is SEHNR, CDR2 FQNEAQ (reference sequence). CDR3: CASSRGASPYNEQFF. DNA of the CDR3: TGTGCCAGCAGCAGGGGAGCCAGCCCCTACAATGAGCAGTTCTTC.

The chain joins TRBV7-2 to TRBJ2-5; D is perhaps TRBD2 (6 bases). This CDR3 is 13 amino acids long. In germline, CDR1 is SGHTA, CDR2 FQGNSA. Trimming cost V 6 bases and J 2 bases, with 10 bases left between them. The CDR3 nucleotides read TGTGCCAGCAGACCCGGGAGTCAAGAGACCCAGTACTTC. Protein: CASRPGSQETQYF. The variable domain in full, completed from reference TRBV7-2 and TRBJ2-5, reads GAGVSQSPSNKVTEKGKDVELRCDPISGHTALYWYRQSLGQGLEFLIYFQGNSAPDKSGLPSDRFSAERTGGSVSTLTIQRTQQEDSAVYLCASRPGSQETQYFGPGTRLLVL.

This chain uses TRBV7-9 with TRBJ2-3, with no clear D. The CDR3 length is 14 residues. Trimming removed 3 bases at V and 2 bases at J, with 9 bases between. CDR1 is SEHNR, CDR2 FQNEAQ, per germline (reference sequence). The CDR3 DNA follows: TGTGCCAGCAGCTTCTCGCTGCTCACAGATACGCAGTATTTT. Protein sequence: CASSFSLLTDTQYF.

CDR3 in DNA: TGTGCCAGCAGCGGGACAGGGCCCAATGAGCAGTTCTTC. Translated: CASSGTGPNEQFF. This sequence joins TRBV5-4 and TRBJ2-1; 9 bases fit TRBD1. V lost 4 bases to trimming and J lost 6 bases; unmatched junction nucleotides: 2. This CDR3 comprises 13 residues. CDR1 and CDR2 (germline): SGHNT, YYREEE (reference sequence). Combining the CDR3 with reference TRBV5-4 and TRBJ2-1 gives the whole variable domain ETGVTQSPTHLIKTRGQQVTLRCSSQSGHNTVSWYQQALGQGPQFIFQYYREEENGRGNFPPRFSGLQFPNYSSELNVNALELDDSALYLCASSGTGPNEQFFGPGTRLTVL.

Many counts were recorded for this clonotype. The chain recombines TRBV6-2 or TRBV6-3 with TRBJ1-5, with TRBD1 as a possible D gene (5 bases). Trimming cost V 6 bases and J 4 bases, with 16 bases left between them. Germline V gene sequence: CDR1 MNHEY, CDR2 SVGEGT. CDR3 length: 15 amino acids. The CDR3 loop reads CASRPTAGGNQPQHF. The CDR3 DNA reads as TGTGCCAGCAGACCTACAGCTGGGGGGAATCAGCCCCAGCATTTT.

The sample holds many counts of this clonotype. CDR3 DNA: TGTGCCAGCAGTCAAGCCCTTGAAGCTTTCTTT. Amino acid sequence: CASSQALEAFF. J is TRBJ1-1 and V is TRBV6-2 or TRBV6-3, with D hard to call. Germline CDR1 reads MNHEY; CDR2 reads SVGEGT. This CDR3 spans 11 amino acids. The germline V and J ends were trimmed by 5 bases and 7 bases, with 8 bases remaining between them.

As regards this clonotype: The junction departs from germline at one end; a sequencing error may be responsible. The chain couples TRBV11-2 to TRBJ1-6; D is unclear. Looked up from germline, CDR1 is SGHAT and CDR2 is FQNNGV. The CDR3 contains 15 residues. CDR3 residues: CASSLVFADNSPHHF. CDR3 coding DNA: TGTGCCAGCAGCTTAGTTTTCGCCGATAATTCACCCCACCACTTT.

This clonotype has a count of ten or more. The chain combines TRBV7-2 with TRBJ2-1; D is perhaps TRBD1 or TRBD2 (5 bases each). Germline CDR1 SGHTA, CDR2 FQGNSA. V was cut by 10 bases and J by 1 base, with 14 bases left in between. This CDR3 region has 14 residues. CDR3: CATLTGASYNEQFF. DNA for the CDR3: TGTGCCACCCTAACCGGGGCGTCCTACAATGAGCAGTTCTTC.

At least ten counts were recorded for this clonotype. The J gene is TRBJ1-6, the V gene TRBV7-9, with 9 bases matching TRBD1. The ends lost 5 bases at V and 9 bases at J; junction bases unmatched: 11. CDR3 length: 16 amino acids. Germline V CDR1 and CDR2: SEHNR, FQNEAQ (reference sequence). The CDR3 loop reads CASSPERADRGSPLHF. The CDR3 DNA is TGTGCCAGCAGCCCCGAACGCGCGGACAGGGGTTCACCCCTCCACTTT.

This clonotype was seen a few times. The rearrangement uses TRBV6-5 and TRBJ2-5; D call uncertain. Germline V gene sequence: CDR1 MNHEY, CDR2 SVGAGI. The CDR3 loop spans 14 amino acids. Trimming shortened V by 0 bases and J by 5 bases, and 10 bases separated the two germline ends. In DNA form, the CDR3 reads TGTGCCAGCAGTTACTCCGGCACGGAGGAGACCCAGTACTTC. This codes for CASSYSGTEETQYF.

This clonotype was observed many times. The gene calls are TRBV7-8 and TRBJ1-2, with TRBD1 matching over 9 bases. CDR1 is SGHVS, CDR2 FQNEAQ, per germline. Trimming took 2 bases from V and 6 from J; bases not matched to a gene: 10. CDR3 size: 16 residues. CDR3 DNA sequence: TGTGCCAGCAGCTTATCAGGACAGGGGCCCGGTAATGGCTACACCTTC. Translated, it gives CASSLSGQGPGNGYTF.

There are many counts of this clonotype. The gene calls are TRBV20-1 and TRBJ2-7, with 9 bases identical to TRBD2. The V and J ends lost 2 bases and 7 bases, in that order; junction bases with no gene match: 12. This CDR3 spans 15 amino acids. In germline, CDR1 is DFQATT, CDR2 SNEGSKA (reference sequence). The CDR3 bases are TGCAGTGCTAGACCGTGGGTAGCGGGGGAGAGAGAGCAGTACTTC. It yields the protein CSARPWVAGEREQYF.

J is TRBJ1-2 and V is TRBV7-9, with D possibly TRBD1 on 5 matching bases. The CDR3 consists of 14 residues. Trimming took off 0 bases at V and 4 bases at J, with 9 bases between the two ends. The germline CDR1 and CDR2 sequences are SEHNR and FQNEAQ (reference sequence). CDR3 region: CASSLAAGGYGYTF. DNA for the CDR3: TGTGCCAGCAGCTTAGCGGCGGGGGGCTATGGCTACACCTTC.

This clonotype was counted at least ten times. The chain joins TRBV4-3 to TRBJ1-1; D call uncertain. The germline gives CDR1 LGHNA, CDR2 YSLEER. The CDR3 sequence is 13 residues long. Trimming removed 4 bases from V and 0 bases from J, with 6 bases in between. The DNA of the CDR3 is TGCGCCAGCAGCCGGACGGTGAACACTGAAGCTTTCTTT. Protein: CASSRTVNTEAFF.

This chain connects TRBV12-3 or TRBV12-4 to TRBJ2-2; TRBD1 might be the D (6 bases). This CDR3 spans 16 amino acids. Trimming took 1 base from V and 5 from J, leaving 14 bases between them. The CDR3 region has the DNA TGTGCCAGCAGTTTAGACAGGGTTCAGGGGACCGGGGAGCTGTTTTTT. Amino acid sequence: CASSLDRVQGTGELFF.

This clonotype was detected once. The J gene is TRBJ1-1, the V gene TRBV5-1; D may be TRBD1 (5 bases). Per germline, CDR1 SGHRS and CDR2 YFSETQ. The CDR3 spans 15 residues. Trimming stripped 0 bases from V and 1 base from J, with 10 bases between. In DNA form, the CDR3 reads TGCGCCAGCAGCTTGGAGGTGGGGCCGAACACTGAAGCTTTCTTT. Amino acids: CASSLEVGPNTEAFF. The variable domain in full, with the rest retrieved from reference TRBV5-1 and TRBJ1-1, is KAGVTQTPRYLIKTRGQQVTLSCSPISGHRSVSWYQQTPGQGLQFLFEYFSETQRNKGNFPGRFSGRQFSNSRSEMNVSTLELGDSALYLCASSLEVGPNTEAFFGQGTRLTVV.

The CDR3, as DNA: TGTGCCAGCAGTGACCAGCCTACCGGGGAGCTGTTTTTT. Protein product: CASSDQPTGELFF. The chain combines TRBV2 with TRBJ2-2, with D uncertain. The V gene's germline CDR1 is SNHLY and CDR2 FYNNEI. V dropped 3 bases and J dropped 5 bases, with 7 bases sitting between them. This CDR3 has 13 amino acids.

This clonotype was seen ten or more times. This rearrangement joins TRBV7-9 to TRBJ1-4; weak D call: TRBD1 (6 bases). The CDR3 is made up of 15 amino acids. Trimming removed 5 bases from V and 0 bases from J, with 10 bases in between. CDR1 is SEHNR, CDR2 FQNEAQ, per germline (reference sequence). CDR3 in amino acids: CASSRGAATNEKLFF. The CDR3 DNA reads TGTGCCAGCAGCCGGGGGGCCGCAACTAATGAAAAACTGTTTTTT.

This clonotype has a count of ten or more. This sequence joins TRBV10-3 and TRBJ1-2; D is undetermined. CDR1 is ENHRY and CDR2 is SYGVKD in the germline V gene. The V end was cut by 2 bases, the J end by 9 bases, with 13 bases between. The CDR3 length is 13 residues. CDR3 nucleotides: TGTGCCATCAGTGAGGCACAGACGGAGAGCTACACCTTC. Its protein product is CAISEAQTESYTF.